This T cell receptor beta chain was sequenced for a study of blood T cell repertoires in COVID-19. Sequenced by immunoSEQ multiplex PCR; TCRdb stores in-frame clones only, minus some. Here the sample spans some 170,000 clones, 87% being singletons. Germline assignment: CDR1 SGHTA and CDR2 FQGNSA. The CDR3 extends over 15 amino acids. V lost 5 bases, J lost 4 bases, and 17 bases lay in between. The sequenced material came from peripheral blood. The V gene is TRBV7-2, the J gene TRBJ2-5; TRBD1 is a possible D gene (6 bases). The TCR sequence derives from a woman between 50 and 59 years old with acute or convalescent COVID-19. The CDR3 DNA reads TGTGCCAGCAGCGCGACCCCAGGGGTCCCAGAGACCCAGTACTTC. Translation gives CASSATPGVPETQYF.